Listed below are T cell receptor beta chains from one sample, sequenced in a study of control samples from healthy donors and cancer patients. Measured with immunoSEQ multiplex PCR; TCRdb has only the in-frame clones, and not every one. Of roughly 150,000 clones in the sample, almost 90% were seen once. The specimen was blood. The receptors here all came from a man between 18 and 35 years old in good health. Each CDR3 is given without its conserved first and last residue. Fields, in order: J gene, V gene, D gene, clone size, CDR3 protein. The D gene is left open where the match is weak. Not every row has a clone size; where given, it reads once, few, many or a size class.

>TRBJ1-5|TRBV6-2/TRBV6-3|.|.
ASSYYSGKPPNQPQH
>TRBJ2-7|TRBV28|TRBD1|.
ASSSGQGGEQY
>TRBJ1-1|TRBV12-3/TRBV12-4|.|once
ASTWTSGAEAF
>TRBJ1-5|TRBV6-6|.|.
ASSYGGYNQPQH
>TRBJ1-1|TRBV19|.|.
ASSIDVQGRTEAF
>TRBJ1-1|TRBV19|.|once
ASSIQSEGDSEAF
>TRBJ1-3|TRBV9|.|.
ASSFGGLGNTIY
>TRBJ1-2|TRBV28|.|.
AGEGGAGYT
>TRBJ1-2|TRBV6-4|.|.
ASSVRDGYT
>TRBJ1-1|TRBV9|.|.
ASSVAEAEFGGGTEAF
>TRBJ1-2|TRBV2|TRBD1|.
ASSEKPGQVYGYT
>TRBJ2-3|TRBV7-2|TRBD2|.
ASSLGTSGGANTQY
>TRBJ2-2|TRBV27|.|.
ASGSWGDTGELF
>TRBJ2-1|TRBV6-5|TRBD2|.
ASRTSGGYNEQF
>TRBJ1-3|TRBV9|TRBD1|.
ASSLREGQGAGGNTIY
>TRBJ2-7|TRBV7-2|TRBD1|.
ASSRTGFNYEQY
>TRBJ2-1|TRBV13|.|.
ASSFSRGFSYNEQF
>TRBJ1-2|TRBV29-1|.|.
SVNSGFYGYT
>TRBJ2-7|TRBV27|.|.
ASSPKGIRHEQY
>TRBJ1-1|TRBV29-1|TRBD1|.
SVGDREVAEAF
>TRBJ2-3|TRBV7-2|.|.
ASSLAPGTDTQY
>TRBJ1-2|TRBV4-3|.|.
ASSRASRGNYGYT
>TRBJ1-5|TRBV19|.|.
ASDLGGTRGSNQPQH
>TRBJ2-1|TRBV29-1|.|.
SSEDWGNEQF
>TRBJ2-3|TRBV18|.|once
ASSLRLGESQY
>TRBJ1-1|TRBV7-3|.|.
ASSPLGAPNTEAF
>TRBJ2-5|TRBV7-3|.|.
ASSLNPRGETQY
>TRBJ1-6|TRBV5-1|.|.
ASSFGNSPLH
>TRBJ2-1|TRBV7-8|.|.
ASSLVSGANLHNEQF
>TRBJ2-5|TRBV12-3/TRBV12-4|.|.
ASSLWVAETQY
>TRBJ1-2|TRBV28|.|.
ASSLGGSFYGYT
>TRBJ1-1|TRBV7-9|.|.
ASSPSPGGHYTEAF
>TRBJ2-1|TRBV9|.|.
ASSVVSGQDEQF
>TRBJ2-7|TRBV5-6|.|once
ASSSVPAEEQY
>TRBJ1-2|TRBV7-9|.|.
ASSLAGKEIYGYT
>TRBJ1-1|TRBV6-2/TRBV6-3|TRBD1|.
ASSRQGRNTEAF
>TRBJ2-3|TRBV28|.|.
ASSRWAGQINTDTQY
>TRBJ1-1|TRBV4-3|TRBD1|.
ASSLDRDSEAF
>TRBJ2-1|TRBV6-2/TRBV6-3|.|.
ASSYSGVGRF
>TRBJ1-2|TRBV28|.|.
ASSPRTEPGGYT
>TRBJ2-3|TRBV27|.|.
ASSLEIPADTQY
>TRBJ2-7|TRBV18|.|.
ASSPRAWDGSYEQY
>TRBJ2-3|TRBV5-4|.|.
ASSSPEFFGDGGTQY
>TRBJ2-1|TRBV7-2|TRBD1|.
ASSSTDRGNEQF
>TRBJ1-1|TRBV6-2/TRBV6-3|.|.
ASSLGGRTEAF
>TRBJ1-6|TRBV4-3|.|few
ASSQPGEGLGSPLH
>TRBJ2-1|TRBV28|TRBD2|.
AIRTSGLNEQF